This TCR beta chain was retrieved from a study of CD8 T cells in ankylosing spondylitis. This clonotype came up a few times. The antigen is unknown. TCRdb called the 5' RACE reads again in MiXCR, with one record for every CDR3 protein. The table records hundreds of thousands of distinct CDR3 sequences, 20% to 30% of them present only once. The germline V gene encodes CDR1 SGHRS and CDR2 YFSETQ. This CDR3 contains 15 residues. V dropped 0 bases and J dropped 1 base, with 10 bases sitting between them. Overall study results and limits: Ankylosing spondylitis blood seemed to carry a telltale TCR beta motif made of eight or nine highly homologous variants.

The sequencing sample was made of blood, either unsorted or a sorted T cell fraction (not recorded which). This receptor was taken from a male donor with ankylosing spondylitis. The rearrangement uses TRBV5-1 and TRBJ2-5; D might be TRBD1 or TRBD2, each matching 5 bases. In DNA, the CDR3 is TGCGCCAGCAGCTTGGCCAAGGGGACCCAAGAGACCCAGTACTTC. Its translation: CASSLAKGTQETQYF.